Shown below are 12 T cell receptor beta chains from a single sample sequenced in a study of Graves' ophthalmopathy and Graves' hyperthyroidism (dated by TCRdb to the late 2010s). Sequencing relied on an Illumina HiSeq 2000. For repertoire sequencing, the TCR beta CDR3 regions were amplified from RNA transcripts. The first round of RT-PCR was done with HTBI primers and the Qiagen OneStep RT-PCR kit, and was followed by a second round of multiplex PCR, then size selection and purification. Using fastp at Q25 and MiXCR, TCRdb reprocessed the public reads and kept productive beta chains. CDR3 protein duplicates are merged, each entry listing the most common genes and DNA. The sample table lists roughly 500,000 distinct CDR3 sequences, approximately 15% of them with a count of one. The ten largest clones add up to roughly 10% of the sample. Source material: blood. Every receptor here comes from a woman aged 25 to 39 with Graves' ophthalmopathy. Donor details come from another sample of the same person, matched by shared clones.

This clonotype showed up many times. The CDR3 DNA follows: TGTGCCTCCTCGATAGACTCAATGAACACTGAAGCTTTCTTT. Translated: CASSIDSMNTEAFF. V and J are TRBV27 and TRBJ1-1; D call uncertain. Germline V gene sequence: CDR1 MNHEY, CDR2 SMNVEV (reference sequence). The CDR3 is 14 amino acids. V was shortened by 11 bases and J by 0 bases, with 16 bases between the two germline ends.

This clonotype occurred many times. The CDR3 DNA is TGTGCCAGTTCCGAGGGGGCTAACTATGGCTACACCTTC. It yields the protein CASSEGANYGYTF. V usage is TRBV7-8 and J usage is TRBJ1-2, with a weak D call TRBD1 (6 bases). This CDR3 region has 13 residues. Germline assignment: CDR1 SGHVS and CDR2 FQNEAQ. Trimming stripped 9 bases from V and 0 bases from J, with 11 bases between.

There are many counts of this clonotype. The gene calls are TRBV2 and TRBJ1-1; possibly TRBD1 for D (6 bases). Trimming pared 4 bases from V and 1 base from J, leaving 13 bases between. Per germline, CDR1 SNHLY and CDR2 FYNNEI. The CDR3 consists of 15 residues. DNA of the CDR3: TGTGCCAGCAGTGGGGGGCGGGCCAAGAACACTGAAGCTTTCTTT. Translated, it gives CASSGGRAKNTEAFF.

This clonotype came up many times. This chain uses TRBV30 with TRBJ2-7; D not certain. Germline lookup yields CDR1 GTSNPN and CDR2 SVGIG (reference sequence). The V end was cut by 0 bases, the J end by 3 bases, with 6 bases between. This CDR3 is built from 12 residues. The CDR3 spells CAWSVSHYEQYF. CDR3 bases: TGTGCCTGGAGTGTATCCCACTACGAGCAGTACTTC.

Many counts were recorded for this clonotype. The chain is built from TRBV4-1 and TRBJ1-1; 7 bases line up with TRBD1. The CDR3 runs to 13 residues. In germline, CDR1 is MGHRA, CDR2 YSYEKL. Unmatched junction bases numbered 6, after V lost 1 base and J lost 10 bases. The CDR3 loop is CASSQALPGGAFF. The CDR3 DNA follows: TGCGCCAGCAGCCAAGCCCTCCCAGGGGGAGCTTTCTTT.

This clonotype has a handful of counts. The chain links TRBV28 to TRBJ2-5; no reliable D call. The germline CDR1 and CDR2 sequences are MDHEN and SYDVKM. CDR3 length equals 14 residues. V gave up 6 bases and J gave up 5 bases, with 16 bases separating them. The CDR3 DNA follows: TGTGCCAGCAGCCCACTAAACCAATGGGAGACCCAGTACTTC. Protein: CASSPLNQWETQYF.

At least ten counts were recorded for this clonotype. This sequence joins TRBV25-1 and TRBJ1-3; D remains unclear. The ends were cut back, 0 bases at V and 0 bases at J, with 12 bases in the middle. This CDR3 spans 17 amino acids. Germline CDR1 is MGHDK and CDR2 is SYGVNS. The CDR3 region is CASSEYGLGSSGNTIYF. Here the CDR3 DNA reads TGTGCCAGCAGTGAATATGGGTTGGGGAGCTCTGGAAACACCATATATTTT.

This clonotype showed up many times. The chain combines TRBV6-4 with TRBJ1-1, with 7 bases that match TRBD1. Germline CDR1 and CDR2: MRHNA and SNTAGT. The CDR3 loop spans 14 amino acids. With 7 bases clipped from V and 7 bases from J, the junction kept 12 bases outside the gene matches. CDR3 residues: CASTGRIRDSEAFF. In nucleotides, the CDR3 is TGTGCCAGCACCGGTCGGATCCGGGACAGTGAAGCTTTCTTT.

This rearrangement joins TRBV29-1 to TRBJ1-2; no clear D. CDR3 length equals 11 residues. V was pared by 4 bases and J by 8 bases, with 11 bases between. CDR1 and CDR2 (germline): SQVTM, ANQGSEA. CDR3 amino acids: CSVASTGGYTF. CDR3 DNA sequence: TGCAGCGTTGCTTCCACCGGCGGCTACACCTTC.

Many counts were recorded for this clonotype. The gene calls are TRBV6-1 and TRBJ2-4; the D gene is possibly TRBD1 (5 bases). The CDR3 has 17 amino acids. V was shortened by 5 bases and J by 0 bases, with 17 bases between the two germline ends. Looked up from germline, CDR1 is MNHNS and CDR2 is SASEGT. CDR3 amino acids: CASSPGHLGVAKNIQYF. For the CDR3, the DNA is TGTGCCAGCAGTCCAGGACACCTTGGGGTAGCCAAAAACATTCAGTACTTC.

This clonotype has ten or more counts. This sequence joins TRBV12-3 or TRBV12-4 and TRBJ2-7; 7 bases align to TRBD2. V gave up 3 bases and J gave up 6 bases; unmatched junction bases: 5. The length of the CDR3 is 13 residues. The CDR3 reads CASSFGGGREQYF. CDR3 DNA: TGTGCCAGCAGTTTTGGGGGAGGGCGCGAGCAGTACTTC.

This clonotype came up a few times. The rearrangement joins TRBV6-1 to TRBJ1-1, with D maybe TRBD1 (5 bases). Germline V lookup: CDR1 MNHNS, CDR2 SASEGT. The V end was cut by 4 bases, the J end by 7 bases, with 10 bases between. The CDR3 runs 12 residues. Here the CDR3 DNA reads TGTGCCAGCAGTGTGGGGGAGTTTGAAGCTTTCTTT. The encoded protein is CASSVGEFEAFF.